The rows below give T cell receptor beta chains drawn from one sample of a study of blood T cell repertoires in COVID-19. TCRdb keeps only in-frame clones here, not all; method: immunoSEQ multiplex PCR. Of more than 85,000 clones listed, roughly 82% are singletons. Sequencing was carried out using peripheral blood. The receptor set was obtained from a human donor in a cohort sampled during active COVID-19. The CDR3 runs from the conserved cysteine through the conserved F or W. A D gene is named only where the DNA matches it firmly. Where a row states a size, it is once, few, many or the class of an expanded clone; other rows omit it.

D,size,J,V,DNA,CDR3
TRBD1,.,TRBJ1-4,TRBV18,TGTGCCAGCTCACGAACTGGACAGGGGATGGCTAATGAAAAACTGTTTTTT,CASSRTGQGMANEKLFF
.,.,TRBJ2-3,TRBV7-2,TGTGCCAGCAGCTTAGTAGCAGGGGCGGATACGCAGTATTTT,CASSLVAGADTQYF
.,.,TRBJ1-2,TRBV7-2,TGTGCCAGCAGCTTATACGACCAGGCTGGCTACACCTTC,CASSLYDQAGYTF
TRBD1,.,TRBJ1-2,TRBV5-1,TGCGCCAGCAGCACAGGACAGGGGGCTAGTAACTATGGCTACACCTTC,CASSTGQGASNYGYTF
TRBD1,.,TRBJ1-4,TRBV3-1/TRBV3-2,TGTGCCAGCAGCCAAGATGGGGGACAGGGGGTTTTTAATGAAAAACTGTTTTTT,CASSQDGGQGVFNEKLFF
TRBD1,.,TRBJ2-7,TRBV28,TGTGCCAGCAGTTTGATCACAGGGGGCACCTACGAGCAGTACTTC,CASSLITGGTYEQYF
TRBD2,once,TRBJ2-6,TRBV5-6,TGTGCCAGCAGCCGGGCGGGAGGTTACTCTGGGGCCAACGTCCTGACTTTC,CASSRAGGYSGANVLTF
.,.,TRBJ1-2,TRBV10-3,TGTGCCATCAGCACCGGGACAATAGATGGCTACACCTTC,CAISTGTIDGYTF
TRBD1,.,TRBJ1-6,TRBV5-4,TGTGCCAGCAGCCTTGCACCGGGACAGGGCAGTTCACCCCTCCACTTT,CASSLAPGQGSSPLHF
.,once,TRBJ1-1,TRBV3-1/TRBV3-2,TGTGCCAGCAGCCGAATGGGCGCAGATGAAGCTTTCTTT,CASSRMGADEAFF
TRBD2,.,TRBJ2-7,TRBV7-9,TGTGCCAGCAGATTTCTAGCGGGGGGGCTTGACGAGCAGTACTTC,CASRFLAGGLDEQYF
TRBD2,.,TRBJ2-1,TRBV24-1,TGTGCCACCAGTGATGCCGGGACTAGCGGGGGCAAGCAGTTCTTC,CATSDAGTSGGKQFF
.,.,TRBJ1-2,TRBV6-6,TGTGCCAGCACAGATGTCTATGGCTACACCTTC,CASTDVYGYTF
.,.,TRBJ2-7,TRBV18,TGTGCCAGCTCTCACCGGGGCAGGGGGGAAGGCGAGCAGTACTTC,CASSHRGRGEGEQYF
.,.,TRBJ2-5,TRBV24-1,TGTGCCACCAGTGATTCACAGGGTATCCAAGAGACCCAGTACTTC,CATSDSQGIQETQYF
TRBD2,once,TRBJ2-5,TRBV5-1,TGCGCCAGCAGCCTGACTAGCGGGAGCTTGCAAGAGACCCAGTACTTC,CASSLTSGSLQETQYF
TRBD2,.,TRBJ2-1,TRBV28,TGTGCCAGCAGACCAGGGACTAGTATGATTGAGCAGTTCTTC,CASRPGTSMIEQFF
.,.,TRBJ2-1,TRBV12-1,TGTGCCAGCAGCTTTGTCGTGACCGGACTAGTAGTGCCCAATGAGCAGTTCTTC,CASSFVVTGLVVPNEQFF
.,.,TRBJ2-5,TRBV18,TGTGCCAGCTCACCAACGAGGGAGACCCAGTACTTC,CASSPTRETQYF
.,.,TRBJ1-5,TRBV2,TGTGCCAGCAGTGAAGTTGGGAGAGGCAATAGCAATCAGCCCCAGCATTTT,CASSEVGRGNSNQPQHF
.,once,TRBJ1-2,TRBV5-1,TGCGCCAGCAGTTTGATGGGGCCTACTAACTATGGCTACACCTTC,CASSLMGPTNYGYTF
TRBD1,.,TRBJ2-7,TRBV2,TGTGCCAGCAGCATGACAGGGCAGTCCGAGCAGTACTTC,CASSMTGQSEQYF
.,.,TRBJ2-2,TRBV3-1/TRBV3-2,TGTGCCAGCAGCCACCTAGGGAGTAACGGGGAGCTGTTTTTT,CASSHLGSNGELFF
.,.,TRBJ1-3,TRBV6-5,TGTGCCAGCAGTTACGGGGACATGGTTTCTGGAAACACCATATATTTT,CASSYGDMVSGNTIYF
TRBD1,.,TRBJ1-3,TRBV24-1,TGTGCCACCAGTGACCCGGACAGGGAAAGAAACACCATATATTTT,CATSDPDRERNTIYF
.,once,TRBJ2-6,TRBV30,TGTGCCTGGAGTGTAGGAGGCTCTGGGGCCAACGTCCTGACTTTC,CAWSVGGSGANVLTF
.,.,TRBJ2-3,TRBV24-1,TGTGCCACCAGTGGCCCGGGTTTGGGGCTCTCCAACACAGATACGCAGTATTTT,CATSGPGLGLSNTDTQYF
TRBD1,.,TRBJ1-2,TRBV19,TGTGCCAGTGCCGTCAGGGGGCAAGGGTATGGCTACACCTTC,CASAVRGQGYGYTF
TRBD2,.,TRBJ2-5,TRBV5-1,TGCGCCAGCAGCTTAAGGAGCGGGGGGGCCGAGAAGACCCAGTACTTC,CASSLRSGGAEKTQYF
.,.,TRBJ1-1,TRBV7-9,TGTGCCAGCAGTCGGACTGACACTGAAGCTTTCTTT,CASSRTDTEAFF
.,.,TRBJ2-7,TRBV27,TGTGCCAGCAGTCGAACGCCCCCCGGGACCTACGAGCAGTACTTC,CASSRTPPGTYEQYF
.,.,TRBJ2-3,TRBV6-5,TGTGCCAGCAGCAGAAAGACACTGAGCACAGATACGCAGTATTTT,CASSRKTLSTDTQYF
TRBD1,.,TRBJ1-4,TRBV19,TGTGCCAGTAGTATAGTAGGGACAGGGCGTGAAAAACTGTTTTTT,CASSIVGTGREKLFF
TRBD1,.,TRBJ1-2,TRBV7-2,TGTGCCAGCAGCTTATCCCTTTCACAGGGGGAGTATGGCTACACCTTC,CASSLSLSQGEYGYTF
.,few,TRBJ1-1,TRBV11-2,TGTGCCAGCAGCTTAGTAGCAGGGACTAACGAAGCTTTCTTT,CASSLVAGTNEAFF
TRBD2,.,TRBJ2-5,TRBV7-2,TGTGCCAGCAGCTTAGCCGGGAGGAGAGAGACCCAGTACTTC,CASSLAGRRETQYF
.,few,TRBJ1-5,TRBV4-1,TGCGCCAGCAGCCAAGAAGGAGGCAGGGGTATCAATCAGCCCCAGCATTTT,CASSQEGGRGINQPQHF
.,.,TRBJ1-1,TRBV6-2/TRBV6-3,TGTGCCAGCACCCCCCGAGGCCCCGAAGCTTTCTTT,CASTPRGPEAFF
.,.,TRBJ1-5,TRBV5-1,TGCGCCAGCAGCTTGGTCCCAGGAAGTAGCAATCAGCCCCAGCATTTT,CASSLVPGSSNQPQHF
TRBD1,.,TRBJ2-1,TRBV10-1,TGCGCCAGCAGTGAGGGGACAGGGGGCTCGTCCTACAATGAGCAGTTCTTC,CASSEGTGGSSYNEQFF
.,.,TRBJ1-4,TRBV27,TGTGCCAGCAGGACTGGGCAGGGGAGGGCTAATGAAAAACTGTTTTTT,CASRTGQGRANEKLFF
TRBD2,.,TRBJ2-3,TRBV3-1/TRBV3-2,TGTGCCAGCAGCAAGGAGCTAGCGGGAGTCTCCTTT,CASSKELAGVSF
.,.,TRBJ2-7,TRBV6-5,TGTGCCAGCAGTTACGGGCGACAGTACTACGAGCAGTACTTC,CASSYGRQYYEQYF
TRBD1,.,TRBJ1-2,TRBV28,TGTGCCAGCAGCTTCGGAATTTCGACAGGGAGCTATGGCTACACCTTC,CASSFGISTGSYGYTF
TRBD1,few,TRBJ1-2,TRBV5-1,TGCGCCAGCAGCTCGGGGGACAGTAACTATGGCTACACCTTC,CASSSGDSNYGYTF
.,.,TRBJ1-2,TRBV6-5,TGTGCCAGCAGTTACTCGGCCCAGGGGCACTATGGCTACACCTTC,CASSYSAQGHYGYTF
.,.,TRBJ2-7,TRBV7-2,TGTGCCAGCAGCCCCTACGGACAGAGCCCCCTTTACGAGCAGTACTTC,CASSPYGQSPLYEQYF
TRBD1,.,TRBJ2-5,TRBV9,TGTGCCAGCAGCCAAGAACCGGGACAGGGGGAGACCCAGTACTTC,CASSQEPGQGETQYF
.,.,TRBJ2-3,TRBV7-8,TGTGCCAGCAGCTTAGCGGGGGGTCATAGCACAGATACGCAGTATTTT,CASSLAGGHSTDTQYF
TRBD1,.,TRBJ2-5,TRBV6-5,TGTGCCAGCAGTCCAGACAGGGTGCAGAAGACCCAGTACTTC,CASSPDRVQKTQYF